This entry concerns a single T cell receptor (beta chain). This sample was included in a study of preoperative IRX-2 immunotherapy in early breast cancer. The method was immunoSEQ multiplex PCR; TCRdb's version includes in-frame clones alone and lacks a portion of them. This sample carries fewer than 70,000 clones, approximately 94% of them seen once, and the ten largest clones take roughly 1.5%. As for treatment: preoperative locoregional IRX-2 cytokine immunotherapy. Patients received preoperative, locoregional IRX-2 cytokine immunotherapy in a phase Ib study. Germline values: CDR1 MNHEY, CDR2 SMNVEV (reference sequence). The CDR3 covers 14 residues. V lost 5 bases, J lost 8 bases, and 11 bases stayed unmatched.

This sample was taken from a patient treated with IRX-2 immunotherapy. The TCR originated in a human donor with breast cancer. J is TRBJ1-2 and V is TRBV27, with TRBD1 identical over 7 bases. The CDR3 loop reads CASSPGQAPRGYTF. The CDR3 DNA is TGTGCCAGCAGTCCAGGACAGGCCCCCCGGGGCTACACCTTC.